This TCR beta chain was sequenced in a study of patients and donors after allogeneic stem cell transplantation. TCRdb processed the RT-PCR reads anew with MiXCR; each CDR3 protein has one entry. This sample has tens of thousands of distinct CDR3 sequences; about 44% occur once, and the top ten carry 60% to 75%. The germline V and J ends were trimmed by 7 bases and 5 bases, with 20 bases remaining between them. Looked up from germline, CDR1 is MDHEN and CDR2 is SYDVKM. This CDR3 is built from 15 residues. This clonotype has more than one count but fewer than ten. V is TRBV28 and J is TRBJ1-1; D is unclear. The sequencing input was blood, either unsorted or a sorted T cell fraction (not recorded which). This TCR was recovered from a human donor who was either an allogeneic HSCT recipient or a stem cell or donor lymphocyte infusion donor (not recorded which). It is not recorded whose cells these are; they may come from a transplant donor. The CDR3 nucleotides read TGTGCCAGCACCCTGGGTGGGTACGGGGTAACTGAAGCTTTCTTT. Translated: CASTLGGYGVTEAFF. The entire variable domain, with the rest obtained from reference TRBV28 and TRBJ1-1, is as follows: DVKVTQSSRYLVKRTGEKVFLECVQDMDHENMFWYRQDPGLGLRLIYFSYDVKMKEKGDIPEGYSVSREKKERFSLILESASTNQTSMYLCASTLGGYGVTEAFFGQGTRLTVV.